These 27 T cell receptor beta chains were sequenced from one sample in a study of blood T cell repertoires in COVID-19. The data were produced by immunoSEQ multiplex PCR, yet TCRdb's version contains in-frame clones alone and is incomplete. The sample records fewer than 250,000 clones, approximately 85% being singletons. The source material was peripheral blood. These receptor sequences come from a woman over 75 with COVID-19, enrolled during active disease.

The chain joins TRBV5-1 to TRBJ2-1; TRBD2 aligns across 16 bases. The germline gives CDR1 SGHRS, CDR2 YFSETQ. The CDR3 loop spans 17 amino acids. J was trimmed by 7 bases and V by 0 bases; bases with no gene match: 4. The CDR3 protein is CASSLVPGLAGGNEQFF. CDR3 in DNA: TGCGCCAGCAGCTTGGTGCCGGGACTAGCGGGGGGGAATGAGCAGTTCTTC. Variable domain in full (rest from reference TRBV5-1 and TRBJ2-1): KAGVTQTPRYLIKTRGQQVTLSCSPISGHRSVSWYQQTPGQGLQFLFEYFSETQRNKGNFPGRFSGRQFSNSRSEMNVSTLELGDSALYLCASSLVPGLAGGNEQFFGPGTRLTVL.

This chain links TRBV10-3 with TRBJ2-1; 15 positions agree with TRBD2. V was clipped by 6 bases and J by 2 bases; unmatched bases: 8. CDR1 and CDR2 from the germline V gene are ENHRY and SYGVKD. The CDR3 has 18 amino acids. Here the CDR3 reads CAISRGLAGGSAYNEQFF. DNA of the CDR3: TGTGCCATCAGCCGGGGACTAGCGGGGGGTTCCGCCTACAATGAGCAGTTCTTC.

The chain's CDR3 is CASSFGKIIGTQYF. For the CDR3, the DNA is TGTGCCAGCAGCTTCGGGAAGATTATAGGGACCCAGTACTTC. The chain uses TRBV7-2 and TRBJ2-5; possible D gene TRBD2, 5 bases. CDR3 size: 14 residues. CDR1 SGHTA and CDR2 FQGNSA come from the germline V gene. V was shortened by 3 bases and J by 7 bases, with 15 bases between the two germline ends.

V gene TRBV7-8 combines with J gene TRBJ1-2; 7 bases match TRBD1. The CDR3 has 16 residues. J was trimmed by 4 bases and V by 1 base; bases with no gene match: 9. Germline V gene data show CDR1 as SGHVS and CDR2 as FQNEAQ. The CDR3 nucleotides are TGTGCCAGCAGCTTAGGAAGTGTCACAGGGGCCTATGGCTACACCTTC. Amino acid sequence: CASSLGSVTGAYGYTF. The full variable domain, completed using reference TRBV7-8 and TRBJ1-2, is GAGVSQSPRYKVAKRGQDVALRCDPISGHVSLFWYQQALGQGPEFLTYFQNEAQLDKSGLPSDRFFAERPEGSVSTLKIQRTQQEDSAVYLCASSLGSVTGAYGYTFGSGTRLTVV.

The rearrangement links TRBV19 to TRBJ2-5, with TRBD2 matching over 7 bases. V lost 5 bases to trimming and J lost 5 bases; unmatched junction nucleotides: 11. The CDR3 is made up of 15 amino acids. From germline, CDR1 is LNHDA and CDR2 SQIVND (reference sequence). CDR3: CASSAPASGRETQYF. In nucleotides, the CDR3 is TGTGCCAGTAGTGCCCCCGCTAGCGGCAGGGAGACCCAGTACTTC. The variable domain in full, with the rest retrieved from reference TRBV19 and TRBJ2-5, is DGGITQSPKYLFRKEGQNVTLSCEQNLNHDAMYWYRQDPGQGLRLIYYSQIVNDFQKGDIAEGYSVSREKKESFPLTVTSAQKNPTAFYLCASSAPASGRETQYFGPGTRLLVL.

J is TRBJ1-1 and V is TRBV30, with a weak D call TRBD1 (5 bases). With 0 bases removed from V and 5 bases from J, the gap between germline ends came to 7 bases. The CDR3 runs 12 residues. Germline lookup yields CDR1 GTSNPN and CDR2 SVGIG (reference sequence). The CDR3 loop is CAWSVRGTEAFF. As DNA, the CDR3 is TGTGCCTGGAGTGTACGGGGGACTGAAGCTTTCTTT.

The DNA for the CDR3 is TGTGCCAGAACAACGCGACAGGGGGGAAGGGGCTACACCTTC. It specifies CARTTRQGGRGYTF. The chain employs TRBV7-5 and TRBJ1-2; TRBD1 is the table's D call, not checked against the DNA. TRBV7-5 is noted as a pseudogene. This CDR3 region has 14 residues.

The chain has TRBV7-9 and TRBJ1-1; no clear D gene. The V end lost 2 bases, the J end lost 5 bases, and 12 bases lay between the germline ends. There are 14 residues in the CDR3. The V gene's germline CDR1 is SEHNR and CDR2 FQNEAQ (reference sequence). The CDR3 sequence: CASSLSKSGTEAFF. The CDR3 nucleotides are TGTGCCAGCAGCTTAAGCAAATCGGGAACTGAAGCTTTCTTT.

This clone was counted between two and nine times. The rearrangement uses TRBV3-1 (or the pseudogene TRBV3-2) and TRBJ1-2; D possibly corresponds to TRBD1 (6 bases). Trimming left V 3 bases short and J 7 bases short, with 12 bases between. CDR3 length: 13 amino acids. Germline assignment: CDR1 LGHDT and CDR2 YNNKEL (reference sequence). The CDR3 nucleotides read TGTGCCAGCAGCCAGGGGGGGACAATTGGCTACACCTTC. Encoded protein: CASSQGGTIGYTF.

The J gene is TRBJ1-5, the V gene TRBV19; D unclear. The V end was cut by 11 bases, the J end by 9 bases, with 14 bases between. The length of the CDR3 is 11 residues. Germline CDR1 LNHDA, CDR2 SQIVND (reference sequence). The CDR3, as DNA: TGTGCCGCCGGCGGGTCAGGGCCCCAGCATTTT. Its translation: CAAGGSGPQHF.

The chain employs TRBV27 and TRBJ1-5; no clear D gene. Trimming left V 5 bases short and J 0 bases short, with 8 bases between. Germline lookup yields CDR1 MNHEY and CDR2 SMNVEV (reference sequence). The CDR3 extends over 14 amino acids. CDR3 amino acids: CASSMFSSNQPQHF. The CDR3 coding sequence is TGTGCCAGCAGTATGTTTAGTAGCAATCAGCCCCAGCATTTT.

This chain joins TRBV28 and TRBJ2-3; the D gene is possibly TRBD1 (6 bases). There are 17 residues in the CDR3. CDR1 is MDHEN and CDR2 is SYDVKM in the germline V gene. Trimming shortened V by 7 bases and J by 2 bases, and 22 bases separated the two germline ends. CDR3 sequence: CASIPPQGQRATDTQYF. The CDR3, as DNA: TGTGCCAGCATTCCCCCCCAGGGGCAGAGGGCCACAGATACGCAGTATTTT.

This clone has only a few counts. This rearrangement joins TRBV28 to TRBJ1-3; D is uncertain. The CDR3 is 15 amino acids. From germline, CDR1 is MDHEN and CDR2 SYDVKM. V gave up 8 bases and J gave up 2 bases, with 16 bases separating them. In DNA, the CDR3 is TGTGCCAGCGGGCCAGCCAGCAACGCTGGAAACACCATATATTTT. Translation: CASGPASNAGNTIYF. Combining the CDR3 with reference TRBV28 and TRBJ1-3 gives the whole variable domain DVKVTQSSRYLVKRTGEKVFLECVQDMDHENMFWYRQDPGLGLRLIYFSYDVKMKEKGDIPEGYSVSREKKERFSLILESASTNQTSMYLCASGPASNAGNTIYFGEGSWLTVV.

The CDR3 DNA sequence: TGTGCCAGCAGCCAACGATCAGGTTCCGGAAAAGGGGGAGATACGCAGTATTTT. Translation: CASSQRSGSGKGGDTQYF. This chain uses TRBV9 with TRBJ2-3, with a possible D match to TRBD1 (6 bases). CDR1 and CDR2 from the germline V gene are SGDLS and YYNGEE. V gave up 4 bases and J gave up 5 bases, with 26 bases separating them. This CDR3 is built from 18 residues.

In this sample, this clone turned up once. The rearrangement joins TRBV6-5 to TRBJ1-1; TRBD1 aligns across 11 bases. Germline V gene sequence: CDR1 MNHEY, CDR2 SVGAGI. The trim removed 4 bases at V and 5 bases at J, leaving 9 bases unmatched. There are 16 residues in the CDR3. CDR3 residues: CASSFGQGALGTEAFF. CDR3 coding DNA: TGTGCCAGCAGTTTTGGACAGGGGGCGCTTGGAACTGAAGCTTTCTTT.

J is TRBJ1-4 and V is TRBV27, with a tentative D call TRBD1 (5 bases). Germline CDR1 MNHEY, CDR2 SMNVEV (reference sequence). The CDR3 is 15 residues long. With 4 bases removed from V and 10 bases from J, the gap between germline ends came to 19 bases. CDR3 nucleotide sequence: TGTGCCAGCAGTTATACACCCTTTAACCAGGGAAAACTGTTTTTT. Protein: CASSYTPFNQGKLFF.

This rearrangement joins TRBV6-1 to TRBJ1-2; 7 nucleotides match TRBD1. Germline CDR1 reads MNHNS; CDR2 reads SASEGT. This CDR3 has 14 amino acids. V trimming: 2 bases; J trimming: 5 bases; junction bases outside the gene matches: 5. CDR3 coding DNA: TGTGCCAGCAGTGAAAGGGGGCGTGGGTATGGCTACACCTTC. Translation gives CASSERGRGYGYTF.

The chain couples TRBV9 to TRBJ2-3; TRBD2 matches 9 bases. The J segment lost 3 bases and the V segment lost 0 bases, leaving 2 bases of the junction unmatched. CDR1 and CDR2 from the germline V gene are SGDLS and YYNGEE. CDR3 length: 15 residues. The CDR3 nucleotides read TGTGCCAGCAGCGTAGTGGCGGGGGGGACAGATACGCAGTATTTT. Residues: CASSVVAGGTDTQYF. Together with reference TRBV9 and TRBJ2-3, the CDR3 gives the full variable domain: DSGVTQTPKHLITATGQRVTLRCSPRSGDLSVYWYQQSLDQGLQFLIQYYNGEERAKGNILERFSAQQFPDLHSELNLSSLELGDSALYFCASSVVAGGTDTQYFGPGTRLTVL.

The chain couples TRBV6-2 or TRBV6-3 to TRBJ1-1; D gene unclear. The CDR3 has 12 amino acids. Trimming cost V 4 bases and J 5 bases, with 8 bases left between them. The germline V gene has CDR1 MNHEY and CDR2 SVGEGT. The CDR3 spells CASSLGRTEAFF. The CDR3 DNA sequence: TGTGCCAGCAGTTTAGGGAGAACTGAAGCTTTCTTT.

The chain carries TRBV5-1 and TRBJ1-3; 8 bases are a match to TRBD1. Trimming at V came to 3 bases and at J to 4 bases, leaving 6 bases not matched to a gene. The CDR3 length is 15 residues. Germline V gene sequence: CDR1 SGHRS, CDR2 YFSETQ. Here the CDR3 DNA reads TGCGCCAGCAGCTCAGGGACAGGCCAAGGAAACACCATATATTTT. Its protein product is CASSSGTGQGNTIYF.

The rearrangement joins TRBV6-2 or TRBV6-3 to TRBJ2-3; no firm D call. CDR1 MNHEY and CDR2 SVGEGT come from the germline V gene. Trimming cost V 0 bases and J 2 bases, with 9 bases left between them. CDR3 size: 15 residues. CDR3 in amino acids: CASSYSDADTDTQYF. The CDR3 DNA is TGTGCCAGCAGTTACTCCGATGCGGACACAGATACGCAGTATTTT.

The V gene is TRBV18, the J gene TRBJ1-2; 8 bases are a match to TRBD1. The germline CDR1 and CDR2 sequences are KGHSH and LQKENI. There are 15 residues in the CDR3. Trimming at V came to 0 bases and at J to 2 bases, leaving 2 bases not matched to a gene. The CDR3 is CASSPPGQANYGYTF. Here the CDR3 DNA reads TGTGCCAGCTCACCACCGGGACAGGCGAACTATGGCTACACCTTC.

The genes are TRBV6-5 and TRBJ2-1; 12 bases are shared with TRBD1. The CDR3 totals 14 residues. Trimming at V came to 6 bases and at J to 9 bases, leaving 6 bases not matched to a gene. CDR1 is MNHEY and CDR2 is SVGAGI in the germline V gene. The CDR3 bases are TGTGCCAGCAGCGCCGGGACAGGGGGCTTTGAGCAGTTCTTC. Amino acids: CASSAGTGGFEQFF.

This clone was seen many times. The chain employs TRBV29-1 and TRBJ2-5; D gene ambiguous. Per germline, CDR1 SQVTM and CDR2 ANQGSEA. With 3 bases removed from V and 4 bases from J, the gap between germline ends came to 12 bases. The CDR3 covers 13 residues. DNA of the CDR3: TGCAGCGTTGATATAGCCGGTGGAGAGACCCAGTACTTC. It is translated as CSVDIAGGETQYF.

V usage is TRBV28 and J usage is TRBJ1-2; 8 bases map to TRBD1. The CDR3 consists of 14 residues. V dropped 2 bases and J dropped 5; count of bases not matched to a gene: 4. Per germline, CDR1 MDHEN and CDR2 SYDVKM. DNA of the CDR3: TGTGCCAGCAGTTTAAGGGACAGGTTATATGGCTACACCTTC. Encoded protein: CASSLRDRLYGYTF.

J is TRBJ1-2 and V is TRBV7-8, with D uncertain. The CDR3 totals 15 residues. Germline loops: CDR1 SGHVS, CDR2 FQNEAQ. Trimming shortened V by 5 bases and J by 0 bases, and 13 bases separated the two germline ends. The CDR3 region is CASSADGGTNYGYTF. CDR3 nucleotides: TGTGCCAGCAGCGCAGACGGAGGCACTAACTATGGCTACACCTTC.

The CDR3 coding sequence is TGTGCCAGCAGCCAAGTGCGGGCCAGATATGGCTACACCTTC. Amino acid sequence: CASSQVRARYGYTF. The chain recombines TRBV3-1 (or the pseudogene TRBV3-2) with TRBJ1-2; D unclear. Germline V CDR1 and CDR2: LGHDT, YNNKEL (reference sequence). The V end was cut by 1 base, the J end by 5 bases, with 11 bases between. This CDR3 region has 14 residues.